The 26 T cell receptor beta chains below all came from one sample that was sequenced in a study of CD8+ T cells in alopecia areata. Cells from pooled cutaneous lymph nodes were sorted by CD4, CD8alpha, NKG2D, NKG2ACE and other markers. Extraction of RNA preceded its reverse transcription into cDNA, which served as the sequencing template. Some clones are missing from TCRdb's copy, which holds only in-frame ones; the method was immunoSEQ multiplex PCR. Recorded here are 270,000 or so clones, none singletons. Sequencing was done on a sample of CD4+ T cells sorted from a lymph node. The source of these receptors is a C3H/HeJ mouse with alopecia areata. MHC haplotype of the mouse line: H2-k.

This clone was counted only a few times. The gene names given are mouse names. The sequence runs out 4 residues before the end of the CDR3; the remainder is reconstructed from the germline J gene. The same CDR3 can be traced to other DNA sequences in this sample. The genes are TRBV19 and TRBJ2-3, with a possible D match to TRBD1 (5 bases). The germline CDR1 and CDR2 sequences are FNHDT and SITEND (reference sequence). V gave up 0 bases and J gave up 0 bases, with 8 bases separating them. This CDR3 has 15 amino acids. The covered CDR3 bases are TGTGCCAGCAGTATAGAGGGGTCTAGTGCAGAA. Residues: CASSIEGSSAE. In full, the CDR3 reads CASSIEGSSAETLYF.

Of note for this clone: The listed genes are named as in mouse. The CDR3 goes on 4 residues after the read ends, and that part is filled in from the germline J gene. Different DNA sequences within this sample yield the same CDR3. The chain uses TRBV19 and TRBJ2-1; 8 bases align to TRBD2. In germline, CDR1 is FNHDT, CDR2 SITEND (reference sequence). This CDR3 has 14 residues. Trimming removed 1 base from V and 4 bases from J; junction bases left unmatched: 1. The CDR3 here is CASSINWGYAEQFF. The covered CDR3 bases are TGTGCCAGCAGTATAAACTGGGGGTATGCT.

This clone has more than one count but fewer than ten. Gene labels here are mouse ones. CDR3 bases read: TGCACCTGCAGTGCAGGCAGGGGAGGAGTCACA. This translates into CTCSAGRGGVT. The full CDR3 protein is CTCSAGRGGVTEVFF. The V and J genes are TRBV1 and TRBJ1-1, with D possibly TRBD1 on 6 matching bases. The read finishes 4 residues shy of the CDR3 end, and the germline J gene is used to complete it. Per the germline V gene, CDR1 is NSQYPW and CDR2 is LRSPGD (reference sequence). CDR3 size: 15 residues. The V and J ends lost 1 base and 4 bases respectively, with 13 bases between them.

This clone has just a few counts. Mouse names are used for the genes. The read halts 4 residues ahead of the CDR3 end, with the missing end drawn from the germline J gene. The V call is TRBV19, the J call TRBJ2-2; TRBD1 aligns across 7 bases. The CDR3 spans 14 residues. CDR1 is FNHDT and CDR2 is SITEND in the germline V gene (reference sequence). The ends lost 6 bases at V and 2 bases at J; junction bases unmatched: 4. The sequenced part of the CDR3 DNA is TGTGCCAGCACCCGGGACAGCAACACCGGG. This gives the protein CASTRDSNTG. The entire CDR3 protein is CASTRDSNTGQLYF.

This clone was detected a few times. Gene names follow the mouse nomenclature. The read comes to an end 4 residues before the CDR3 does, leaving the germline J gene to fill in the end. This chain uses TRBV13-3 with TRBJ2-3, with TRBD1 as a possible D gene (5 bases). Per germline, CDR1 NNHDY and CDR2 SYVADS. Trimming cost V 0 bases and J 0 bases, with 11 bases left between them. The CDR3 has 16 amino acids. Incomplete CDR3 DNA: TGTGCCAGCAGTGATGGACAGAAATCTAGTGCAGAA. It specifies CASSDGQKSSAE. Given in full, the CDR3 is CASSDGQKSSAETLYF.

Only a few counts were recorded for this clone. Each gene name is a mouse one. The read finishes 4 residues shy of the CDR3 end, and the germline J gene is used to complete it. Other DNA sequences in the sample encode the same CDR3. The chain carries TRBV31 and TRBJ2-2, with D perhaps matching TRBD2 (7 bases). Trimming left V 0 bases short and J 1 base short, with 12 bases between. CDR1 and CDR2 (germline): GKSSPN, SITVG. This CDR3 has 16 amino acids. The part of the CDR3 DNA that was read is TGTGCCTGGAGTCTGGGGGCTGGGGGAAACACCGGG. It codes for CAWSLGAGGNTG. In full, the CDR3 reads CAWSLGAGGNTGQLYF. The whole variable domain, remainder taken from reference TRBV31 and TRBJ2-2, is AQTIHQWPVAEIKAVGSPLSLGCTIKGKSSPNLYWYWQATGGTLQQLFYSITVGQVESVVQLNLSASRPKDDQFILSTEKLLLSHSGFYLCAWSLGAGGNTGQLYFGEGSKLTVL.

On this clone: Gene names and germline match the mouse. The sequenced fragment ends 4 residues before the CDR3 boundary, so the rest is inferred from the germline J gene. J is TRBJ1-2 and V is TRBV19; 11 bases align to TRBD1. This CDR3 is 16 amino acids long. V lost 6 bases, J lost 2 bases, and 9 bases stayed unmatched. The germline V gene encodes CDR1 FNHDT and CDR2 SITEND (reference sequence). CDR3 sequence: CASTPSGTGGNSDYTF. The CDR3 DNA, read in part, is TGTGCCAGCACCCCCTCCGGGACAGGGGGGAACTCC.

This clone was seen a few times. Germline and genes: mouse. The CDR3 extends 4 residues past the end of the read, so its final part is completed from the germline J gene. Other DNA variants within this sample encode the same CDR3. The chain has TRBV1 and TRBJ1-2; 11 bases fit TRBD1. CDR3 length equals 15 residues. The germline CDR1 and CDR2 sequences are NSQYPW and LRSPGD (reference sequence). The chain's CDR3 is CTCSADGTGGPDYTF. Incomplete CDR3 DNA: TGCACCTGCAGTGCAGATGGGACAGGGGGACCC.

This clone was seen a handful of times. Germline and genes: mouse. The read ends 4 residues shy of where the CDR3 ends; the end is completed using the germline J gene. Other DNA sequences in this specimen translate into the identical CDR3. This chain uses TRBV31 with TRBJ1-1, with D possibly matching TRBD1 (6 bases). With 1 base removed from V and 0 bases from J, the gap between germline ends came to 9 bases. Germline V gives CDR1 GKSSPN, CDR2 SITVG. This CDR3 region has 14 residues. CDR3 sequence: CAWSPRTANTEVFF. The sequenced part of the CDR3 DNA is TGTGCCTGGAGTCCTAGGACAGCAAACACA.

This clone came up a few times. The germline and genes are mouse ones. The CDR3 end is not reached by the read, which stops 4 residues before it; the germline J gene fills it in. The chain joins TRBV5 to TRBJ2-7; weak D call: TRBD1 (6 bases). CDR1 LGHNA and CDR2 YNLKQL come from the germline V gene (reference sequence). V dropped 0 bases and J dropped 0 bases, with 9 bases sitting between them. CDR3 size: 15 residues. The sequenced part of the CDR3 DNA is TGTGCCAGCAGCCAAGAGGGACAACTCTCCTAT. It codes for CASSQEGQLSY. The whole CDR3 reads CASSQEGQLSYEQYF.

This clone was seen a few times. Gene names and germline match the mouse. From the germline J gene comes the end of the CDR3, since the read stops 3 residues before it. Additional DNA sequences in this sample encode the identical CDR3. The chain has TRBV19 and TRBJ1-6; no reliable D call. TRBJ1-6 is identified as an open reading frame with a role that is uncertain. Trimming cost V 0 bases and J 0 bases, with 4 bases left between them. Looked up from germline, CDR1 is FNHDT and CDR2 is SITEND (reference sequence). This CDR3 has 15 amino acids. CDR3 bases read: TGTGCCAGCAGTATAGCTGATTCCTATAATTCGCCC. Translating it yields CASSIADSYNSP. The CDR3 as a whole reads CASSIADSYNSPLYF.

Worth noting for this clone: The gene names here belong to mouse. The DNA ends 4 residues before the CDR3 does, and the rest of the CDR3 is filled in from the germline J gene. J is TRBJ2-2 and V is TRBV1; the match to TRBD1 covers 11 bases. The CDR3 length is 16 residues. The germline gives CDR1 NSQYPW, CDR2 LRSPGD (reference sequence). The ends lost 0 bases at V and 6 bases at J; junction bases unmatched: 3. CDR3: CTCSADPGQGAGQLYF. The sequenced part of the CDR3 DNA is TGCACCTGCAGTGCAGATCCGGGACAGGGGGCCGGG.

Comments on this clone: Each gene name is a mouse one. The read terminates 4 residues ahead of where the CDR3 ends, so the germline J gene completes it. The chain joins TRBV1 to TRBJ2-7; a possible D gene is TRBD1 (6 bases). CDR1 and CDR2 (germline): NSQYPW, LRSPGD (reference sequence). There are 14 residues in the CDR3. CDR3 sequence reads: CTCSADARGDEQYF. The sequenced part of the CDR3 DNA is TGCACCTGCAGTGCAGATGCCAGGGGAGAT. The variable domain in full, completed from reference TRBV1 and TRBJ2-7, reads VTLLEQNPRWRLVPRGQAVNLRCILKNSQYPWMSWYQQDLQKQLQWLFTLRSPGDKEVKSLPGADYLATRVTDTELRLQVANMSQGRTLYCTCSADARGDEQYFGPGTRLTVL.

The table lists this clone with a few counts. Genes and germline are mouse. The CDR3 bases that were read are TGTGCCAGCAACCCCAGGGGGTATGCT. Translating it yields CASNPRGYA. The complete CDR3 reads CASNPRGYAEQFF. The chain joins TRBV13-1 to TRBJ2-1, with TRBD1 identical over 7 bases. The CDR3 goes on 4 residues after the read ends, and that part is filled in from the germline J gene. CDR1 and CDR2 (germline): NSHNY, SYGAGN. V shed 6 bases and J 4 bases; nucleotides not matched to a gene: 4. This CDR3 contains 13 residues.

This clone showed up just a few times. These gene names are mouse names. Other DNA sequences within the sample encode an identical CDR3. CDR3 DNA, as far as it was read: TGTGCCTGGAGTCCCGGGACTGGCCAAGAC. Residues: CAWSPGTGQD. The entire CDR3 is CAWSPGTGQDTQYF. The chain uses TRBV31 and TRBJ2-5; 8 bases fit TRBD2. The observed sequence ends 4 residues before the CDR3 terminus, with the missing tail filled in from the germline J gene. Looked up from germline, CDR1 is GKSSPN and CDR2 is SITVG. There are 14 residues in the CDR3. Germline trimming cut 1 base from V and 2 bases from J; bases unmatched to any gene: 2.

In this sample, this clone turned up a few times. The genes are named according to mouse. The sequence runs out 4 residues before the end of the CDR3; the remainder is reconstructed from the germline J gene. The chain is built from TRBV5 and TRBJ2-5, with D perhaps TRBD1 (5 bases). Germline CDR1 and CDR2: LGHNA and YNLKQL (reference sequence). CDR3 size: 13 residues. The sequenced part of the CDR3 DNA is TGTGCCAGCAGCCCAGCCGAGGGGGAC. Translating it yields CASSPAEGD. The CDR3 as a whole reads CASSPAEGDTQYF.

This clone showed up just a few times. Gene labels here are mouse ones. The sequenced fragment ends 4 residues before the CDR3 boundary, so the rest is inferred from the germline J gene. The J gene is TRBJ2-2, the V gene TRBV13-1, with 10 bases that match TRBD2. The CDR3 spans 14 residues. The germline V gene encodes CDR1 NSHNY and CDR2 SYGAGN. Germline trimming cut 7 bases from V and 3 bases from J; bases unmatched to any gene: 3. CDR3 residues: CASRLGGHTGQLYF. The CDR3 DNA, read in part, is TGTGCCAGCCGACTGGGGGGACACACCGGG.

Turning to this clone: Gene names refer to mouse genes. The read falls 3 residues short of the CDR3 end, and the missing part is taken from the germline J gene. V gene TRBV1 combines with J gene TRBJ1-6, with TRBD1 as a possible D gene (6 bases). TRBJ1-6 is designated an ORF whose function remains uncertain. Germline CDR1 and CDR2: NSQYPW and LRSPGD (reference sequence). V was cut by 6 bases and J by 5 bases, with 8 bases left in between. CDR3 length: 13 residues. The covered CDR3 bases are TGCACCTGCAGGGGACAAAATAATTCGCCC. As protein: CTCRGQNNSP. The complete CDR3 protein is CTCRGQNNSPLYF.

This clone occurred a few times. Each gene name is a mouse one. The read terminates 4 residues ahead of where the CDR3 ends, so the germline J gene completes it. The chain has TRBV17 and TRBJ2-7; no definite D call. The germline V gene encodes CDR1 MNHDT and CDR2 YYDKIL. V was clipped by 2 bases and J by 0 bases, with 11 bases between them. The CDR3 has 15 residues. Partial CDR3 DNA: TGTGCTAGCAGTAGATGGTTGTCAAGCTCCTAT. Translated, it gives CASSRWLSSSY. The whole CDR3 reads CASSRWLSSSYEQYF.

Worth noting for this clone: Mouse germline and gene names are used. The CDR3 extends 4 residues past the end of the read, so its final part is completed from the germline J gene. The rearrangement links TRBV19 to TRBJ2-1; 9 nucleotides match TRBD2. The germline CDR1 and CDR2 sequences are FNHDT and SITEND (reference sequence). Trimming cost V 3 bases and J 4 bases; bases outside gene matches: 2. The CDR3 has 14 amino acids. CDR3 bases read: TGTGCCAGCAGTAATGGGACTGGGTATGCT. It codes for CASSNGTGYA. The entire CDR3 sequence reads CASSNGTGYAEQFF.

As regards this clone: The listed genes are named as in mouse. The read ends 4 residues shy of where the CDR3 ends; the end is completed using the germline J gene. This chain links TRBV31 with TRBJ2-2; 7 bases are shared with TRBD2. The CDR3 spans 15 residues. Losses at the gene ends were 4 bases for V and 0 bases for J; bases not matched to a gene: 5. Germline CDR1 GKSSPN, CDR2 SITVG. This chain's CDR3 is CAWTLLGTNTGQLYF. CDR3 bases read: TGTGCCTGGACCTTACTGGGGACAAACACCGGG.

Worth noting for this clone: The genes and germline here are from mouse. The read finishes 4 residues shy of the CDR3 end, and the germline J gene is used to complete it. V gene TRBV13-2 combines with J gene TRBJ2-2, with D possibly matching TRBD1 (5 bases). The V end lost 1 base, the J end lost 4 bases, and 8 bases lay between the germline ends. Germline V gene lookup returns CDR1 NNHNN and CDR2 SYGAGS (reference sequence). This CDR3 is 14 amino acids long. The sequenced CDR3 bases are TGTGCCAGCGGTGATAGACAGATCACCGGG. This encodes CASGDRQITG. The complete CDR3 sequence is CASGDRQITGQLYF.

This clone was recorded a few times. Gene and germline names: mouse. From the germline J gene comes the end of the CDR3, since the read stops 4 residues before it. The gene calls are TRBV13-2 and TRBJ2-1, with D perhaps TRBD1 (5 bases). Germline V gene data show CDR1 as NNHNN and CDR2 as SYGAGS (reference sequence). V lost 3 bases, J lost 6 bases, and 13 bases lay in between. The CDR3 spans 14 residues. Here the CDR3 reads CASGAVAGLAEQFF. The covered CDR3 bases are TGTGCCAGCGGTGCGGTCGCAGGGCTTGCT.

Remarks on this clone: Gene names refer to mouse genes. The CDR3 end lies 3 residues beyond the end of the read and is filled in from the germline J gene. Additional DNA sequences in this sample encode the identical CDR3. J is TRBJ1-6 and V is TRBV13-3; 9 bases line up with TRBD1. TRBJ1-6 is recorded as an ORF, its role being uncertain. The CDR3 spans 15 residues. Trimming at V came to 5 bases and at J to 7 bases, leaving 7 bases not matched to a gene. Germline-derived CDR1 and CDR2 are NNHDY and SYVADS. The sequenced part of the CDR3 DNA is TGTGCCAGCAGGGACAGGGGAAGTTACAATTCGCCC. Translating gives CASRDRGSYNSP. The CDR3 as a whole reads CASRDRGSYNSPLYF.

About this clone: Mouse germline and gene names are used. Coverage ceases 4 residues before the CDR3 finishes, and the germline J gene fills in the end. The chain joins TRBV13-1 to TRBJ2-3, with a tentative D call TRBD2 (7 bases). Germline CDR1 NSHNY, CDR2 SYGAGN. The V end lost 0 bases, the J end lost 1 base, and 12 bases lay between the germline ends. The CDR3 contains 16 residues. CDR3 DNA (partial): TGTGCCAGCAGTGATGAGGGGGGCAAGGGTGCAGAA. Amino acid sequence: CASSDEGGKGAE. The whole CDR3 sequence reads CASSDEGGKGAETLYF.

As for this clone: Gene labels here are mouse ones. The sequence runs out 4 residues before the end of the CDR3; the remainder is reconstructed from the germline J gene. The chain is built from TRBV13-2 and TRBJ2-1; 8 bases fit TRBD2. Germline V CDR1 and CDR2: NNHNN, SYGAGS (reference sequence). CDR3 length: 15 residues. The J segment lost 3 bases and the V segment lost 2 bases, leaving 4 bases of the junction unmatched. The CDR3 bases that were read are TGTGCCAGCGGTGACCGGGACTGGTCCTATGCT. As protein: CASGDRDWSYA. The CDR3 in full is CASGDRDWSYAEQFF.